These 9 T cell receptor beta chains originate from one sample sequenced in a study of T cells in localized non-small cell lung cancer. Assay: immunoSEQ multiplex PCR; the TCRdb copy retains only in-frame clones and omits some. The sample lists 50,000 to 65,000 clones, around 81% occurring once. The material was PBMCs, obtained before any cancer treatment. These receptors all stem from a woman aged 40-69 years with stage II lung adenocarcinoma.

This clone was counted a single time. This rearrangement joins TRBV28 to TRBJ2-1; 12 bases fit TRBD2. Germline-derived CDR1 and CDR2 are MDHEN and SYDVKM. The CDR3 runs 16 residues. Trimming at V came to 3 bases and at J to 5 bases, leaving 5 bases not matched to a gene. DNA for the CDR3: TGTGCCAGCAGTTTGGCGGGACTAGCGGGTAACAATGAGCAGTTCTTC. It encodes CASSLAGLAGNNEQFF.

The V gene is TRBV5-4, the J gene TRBJ2-2; D ambiguous. Germline V gene lookup returns CDR1 SGHNT and CDR2 YYREEE (reference sequence). The length of the CDR3 is 13 residues. Trimming pared 0 bases from V and 9 bases from J, leaving 9 bases between. CDR3 sequence reads: CASSLGEERELFF. The CDR3 DNA follows: TGTGCCAGCAGCTTGGGGGAAGAAAGGGAGCTGTTTTTT.

Note on this clone: This sample includes further DNA sequences coding for the same CDR3. The V call is TRBV5-1, the J call TRBJ1-1, with no clear D. The CDR3 covers 13 residues. Germline CDR1 and CDR2: SGHRS and YFSETQ. Trimming removed 6 bases from V and 3 bases from J, with 12 bases in between. The CDR3 nucleotides are TGCGCCAGCACCCCTTCGAGGGACACTGAAGCTTTCTTT. Residues: CASTPSRDTEAFF.

This chain links TRBV7-2 with TRBJ1-5, with D unresolved. Trimming removed 1 base at V and 5 bases at J, with 12 bases between. CDR3 length: 15 residues. The V gene's germline CDR1 is SGHTA and CDR2 FQGNSA. This CDR3 is CASSLGILRDQPQHF. The CDR3 bases are TGTGCCAGCAGCTTAGGGATTCTTCGGGATCAGCCCCAGCATTTT.

The rearrangement uses TRBV30 and TRBJ2-5, with no clear D. V was pared by 2 bases and J by 3 bases, with 13 bases between. Per the germline V gene, CDR1 is GTSNPN and CDR2 is SVGIG (reference sequence). This CDR3 spans 14 amino acids. The CDR3 here is CAWSRADIKETQYF. The CDR3 nucleotides are TGTGCCTGGAGTAGGGCTGACATTAAAGAGACCCAGTACTTC.

The chain carries TRBV29-1 and TRBJ1-2; a possible D gene is TRBD1 (6 bases). Germline V gene lookup returns CDR1 SQVTM and CDR2 ANQGSEA. This CDR3 contains 13 residues. Trimming removed 4 bases at V and 3 bases at J, with 12 bases between. CDR3 sequence reads: CSVGTGSDYGYTF. CDR3 sequence (DNA): TGCAGCGTTGGCACAGGGTCGGACTATGGCTACACCTTC.

The genes are TRBV5-6 and TRBJ2-2; D gene ambiguous. Germline-derived CDR1 and CDR2 are SGHDT and YYEEEE. This CDR3 has 12 amino acids. V gave up 3 bases and J gave up 8 bases, with 8 bases separating them. This CDR3 is CASSSLMGELFF. DNA of the CDR3: TGTGCCAGCAGCTCCCTCATGGGGGAGCTGTTTTTT.

V and J are TRBV7-2 and TRBJ1-2; 7 nucleotides match TRBD1. Germline assignment: CDR1 SGHTA and CDR2 FQGNSA. The ends lost 7 bases at V and 6 bases at J; junction bases unmatched: 14. The length of the CDR3 is 15 residues. Written as DNA, the CDR3 is TGTGCCAGCACCCCCAGGGCAGGGGGTACGGATGGCTACACCTTC. Amino acids: CASTPRAGGTDGYTF.

CDR3 nucleotides: TGCGCCAGCAGCTTTTCAGCGGGGACTGTAGAATACAATGAGCAGTTCTTC. Amino acid sequence: CASSFSAGTVEYNEQFF. The chain employs TRBV5-1 and TRBJ2-1, with 7 nucleotides matching TRBD2. With 2 bases clipped from V and 4 bases from J, the junction kept 12 bases outside the gene matches. Germline loops: CDR1 SGHRS, CDR2 YFSETQ. The CDR3 totals 17 residues.